The source of this TCR beta chain is a study of shared clonotypes between healthy human individuals. Germline V gene data show CDR1 as SGHRS and CDR2 as YFSETQ. The CDR3 has 14 residues. Trimming left V 0 bases short and J 9 bases short, with 13 bases between. Study-wide findings and caveats: Generation probability values for non-shared clonotypes were lower than those for clonotypes shared by all four donors.

Of note for this clone: Its target is unknown.

The run depth of the assay was deep. Only in-frame clones appear in the TCRdb table, and some are missing; sequencing was by immunoSEQ multiplex PCR. Among about 1,800,000 clones listed, 85% to 95% were seen once. Selected positively for CCR7 and CD45RO-negative, naive CD8 cells excluded terminally differentiated effector memory CD45RA+ cells. Sequenced: naive CD8+ T cells sorted from blood. The chain combines TRBV5-1 with TRBJ2-1; no clear D. This clonotype was obtained from a man younger than 35 in good health. DNA for the CDR3: TGCGCCAGCAGCTTGGGACCCCTTACGGGTGAGCAGTTCTTC. Protein sequence: CASSLGPLTGEQFF.